The 20 T cell receptor beta chains given below trace back to one sample, sequenced in a study of identical twins. MiXCR, applied by TCRdb to the 5' RACE reads, yields one record per CDR3 protein. This table holds around 490,000 distinct CDR3 sequences, about 16% found once. This sample also appeared in a second study, on yellow fever vaccine responses in identical twins.

Sequencing was performed on CD4+ T cells sorted from blood. All receptors come from a woman aged 18-29 years in good health.

This clonotype was counted ten times or more. The genes are TRBV29-1 and TRBJ2-3, with 11 bases lining up with TRBD2. Germline values: CDR1 SQVTM, CDR2 ANQGSEA. The junction had 6 bases not matched to a gene; V was cut back by 4 bases and J by 0 bases. CDR3 length: 16 amino acids. The CDR3 DNA reads TGCAGCGTTGTAACTAGCGGGAGAGCGAGCACAGATACGCAGTATTTT. Its translation is CSVVTSGRASTDTQYF.

V and J are TRBV20-1 and TRBJ2-3; 12 bases fit TRBD2. The V gene's germline CDR1 is DFQATT and CDR2 SNEGSKA (reference sequence). The CDR3 covers 17 residues. Trimming at V came to 6 bases and at J to 2 bases, leaving 12 bases not matched to a gene. The DNA of the CDR3 is TGCAGTGCCCTGCGGACTAGCGGGAATTCGTTCACAGATACGCAGTATTTT. Protein sequence: CSALRTSGNSFTDTQYF.

This clonotype was detected a few times. J is TRBJ1-3 and V is TRBV29-1; maybe TRBD1 (6 bases). Trimming shortened V by 7 bases and J by 8 bases, and 18 bases separated the two germline ends. This CDR3 is 13 amino acids long. In germline, CDR1 is SQVTM, CDR2 ANQGSEA. CDR3 protein: CSADAGTTDTIYF. CDR3 nucleotides: TGCAGCGCAGACGCCGGGACAACGGACACCATATATTTT.

V gene TRBV12-3 or TRBV12-4 combines with J gene TRBJ1-5, with a possible D match to TRBD1 (6 bases). Trimming took off 6 bases at V and 0 bases at J, with 12 bases between the two ends. This CDR3 is built from 15 residues. The CDR3 nucleotides read TGTGCCAGCAGGGCGACAGGTTATAGCAATCAGCCCCAGCATTTT. Its translation: CASRATGYSNQPQHF.

Only a few counts were recorded for this clonotype. This chain connects TRBV20-1 to TRBJ2-7; D is uncertain. The V gene's germline CDR1 is DFQATT and CDR2 SNEGSKA (reference sequence). V lost 6 bases to trimming and J lost 3 bases, with 15 bases between them. This CDR3 has 13 amino acids. The chain's CDR3 is CSAHRVNSYEQYF. The CDR3 DNA reads TGCAGTGCCCACCGGGTGAATAGCTACGAGCAGTACTTC.

This chain joins TRBV7-9 and TRBJ2-3; D ambiguous. Trimming shortened V by 5 bases and J by 2 bases, and 14 bases separated the two germline ends. The CDR3 loop spans 15 amino acids. The germline V gene has CDR1 SEHNR and CDR2 FQNEAQ (reference sequence). DNA for the CDR3: TGTGCCAGCAGCCAGGACCAAACATACACAGATACGCAGTATTTT. Protein sequence: CASSQDQTYTDTQYF.

This clonotype was counted a few times. The chain is built from TRBV29-1 and TRBJ2-1, with TRBD2 as a possible D gene (5 bases). The CDR3 extends over 13 amino acids. Trimming left V 3 bases short and J 2 bases short, with 8 bases between. The germline gives CDR1 SQVTM, CDR2 ANQGSEA. CDR3 loop: CSVEVTTYNEQFF. CDR3 sequence (DNA): TGCAGCGTTGAGGTGACTACCTACAATGAGCAGTTCTTC.

This chain links TRBV7-2 with TRBJ2-3, with D possibly being TRBD1 (5 bases). The V end was cut by 8 bases, the J end by 0 bases, with 15 bases between. CDR1 and CDR2 (germline): SGHTA, FQGNSA. The CDR3 length is 15 residues. The CDR3 bases are TGTGCCAGCTTTGACAGAAAAACTAGCACAGATACGCAGTATTTT. Residues: CASFDRKTSTDTQYF.

Only a few counts were recorded for this clonotype. The DNA of the CDR3 is TGTGCCAGCAGTCCCCCGGCGGGGGGCGACTACAATGAGCAGTTCTTC. This codes for CASSPPAGGDYNEQFF. The chain recombines TRBV12-3 or TRBV12-4 with TRBJ2-1, with TRBD2 matching 8 bases. V dropped 5 bases and J dropped 3; count of bases not matched to a gene: 9. CDR3 length equals 16 residues.

This clonotype was found a few times. The V and J genes are TRBV28 and TRBJ2-6; TRBD2 might be the D (6 bases). Germline CDR1 and CDR2: MDHEN and SYDVKM. This CDR3 comprises 16 residues. The V end was cut by 5 bases, the J end by 2 bases, with 13 bases between. In DNA form, the CDR3 reads TGTGCCAGCAGTCAATTAGGGACTGCTGGGGCCAACGTCCTGACTTTC. This sequence encodes CASSQLGTAGANVLTF.

The V gene is TRBV7-9, the J gene TRBJ2-1; 9 bases map to TRBD1. Germline loops: CDR1 SEHNR, CDR2 FQNEAQ (reference sequence). CDR3 length: 15 amino acids. J was trimmed by 8 bases and V by 3 bases; bases with no gene match: 8. DNA of the CDR3: TGTGCCAGCAGCTTCGGGACAGGGTTCTTCCATGAGCAGTTCTTC. Translating gives CASSFGTGFFHEQFF.

The rearrangement uses TRBV20-1 and TRBJ2-5; the match to TRBD1 covers 9 bases. V lost 5 bases and J lost 3; bases outside the gene matches: 4. This CDR3 is 13 amino acids long. Germline V gives CDR1 DFQATT, CDR2 SNEGSKA (reference sequence). This CDR3 reads CSAPRTGEETQYF. The CDR3 DNA follows: TGCAGTGCTCCACGGACAGGGGAAGAGACCCAGTACTTC.

In its sample, this clonotype was seen a few times. The rearrangement links TRBV24-1 to TRBJ1-2; D gene ambiguous. The CDR3 totals 13 residues. Germline CDR1 KGHDR, CDR2 SFDVKD. Trimming shortened V by 1 base and J by 8 bases, and 10 bases separated the two germline ends. CDR3: CATSDFRAHGYTF. The DNA for the CDR3 is TGTGCCACCAGTGATTTTAGGGCGCACGGCTACACCTTC.

Here the CDR3 DNA reads TGCGCCAGCAGCTCCCGAGAAGCGGGGGGTAAAGAGACCCAGTACTTC. Translation gives CASSSREAGGKETQYF. V and J are TRBV4-1 and TRBJ2-5; 9 positions agree with TRBD2. This CDR3 has 16 amino acids. Germline trimming cut 5 bases from V and 3 bases from J; bases unmatched to any gene: 10. The germline CDR1 and CDR2 sequences are MGHRA and YSYEKL.

The V call is TRBV7-8, the J call TRBJ2-3, with 7 nucleotides matching TRBD2. Germline CDR1 is SGHVS and CDR2 is FQNEAQ. The CDR3 contains 16 residues. Germline trimming cut 5 bases from V and 4 bases from J; bases unmatched to any gene: 12. The chain's CDR3 is CASSTGLEGLSDTQYF. The CDR3 DNA reads TGTGCCAGCAGCACTGGACTAGAGGGGCTCTCAGATACGCAGTATTTT.

Only a few counts were recorded for this clonotype. The chain couples TRBV12-3 or TRBV12-4 to TRBJ2-3; D is possibly TRBD1 (6 bases). This CDR3 contains 13 residues. V was pared by 5 bases and J by 4 bases, with 10 bases between. This CDR3 reads CASSIQGPDTQYF. The CDR3 nucleotides read TGTGCCAGCAGTATACAGGGACCAGATACGCAGTATTTT.

This clonotype was seen a few times. The V and J genes are TRBV20-1 and TRBJ2-6; TRBD2 matches at 8 bases. Trimming at V came to 0 bases and at J to 2 bases, leaving 0 bases not matched to a gene. Germline lookup yields CDR1 DFQATT and CDR2 SNEGSKA (reference sequence). This CDR3 has 15 amino acids. The CDR3 region is CSARDSGTGANVLTF. CDR3 DNA sequence: TGCAGTGCTAGAGATAGCGGGACTGGGGCCAACGTCCTGACTTTC.

This clonotype has only a few counts. In DNA form, the CDR3 reads TGCGCCAGCAGCTTGGGCGCGGGACAGGGTGGGGGGTACACTGAAGCTTTCTTT. Residues: CASSLGAGQGGGYTEAFF. The chain recombines TRBV5-1 with TRBJ1-1; 9 nucleotides agree with TRBD1. Germline values: CDR1 SGHRS, CDR2 YFSETQ. This CDR3 region has 18 residues. The V gene end was trimmed by 0 bases and the J gene end by 3 bases; junction bases not matched to a gene: 12.

This clonotype came up once. As DNA, the CDR3 is TGCGCCAGCAGCCAAGTGATTACCAGCGGGGGCGAGACCCAGTACTTC. This translates into CASSQVITSGGETQYF. The chain employs TRBV4-1 and TRBJ2-5, with TRBD2 identical over 8 bases. Germline CDR1 reads MGHRA; CDR2 reads YSYEKL. J lost 5 bases, V lost 1 base, and 9 bases had no gene match. CDR3 length: 16 residues.

This clonotype has more than one count but fewer than ten. This sequence joins TRBV4-1 and TRBJ2-3; 7 bases line up with TRBD2. From germline, CDR1 is MGHRA and CDR2 YSYEKL. The CDR3 has 17 residues. V shed 3 bases, J shed 5 bases, and the junction held 14 bases outside the gene matches. Here the CDR3 DNA reads TGCGCCAGCAGCCACCCAAGTGGCGGGAGTGGATTAGATACGCAGTATTTT. Translating it yields CASSHPSGGSGLDTQYF.